This T cell receptor (beta chain) was identified during a study of blood T cell repertoires in COVID-19. Study at large: Nucleic acid was either cDNA or gDNA, and it came from T cells, B-cell-depleted T cells, or PBMCs.

TCRdb's copy holds only in-frame clones and misses some; the assay was immunoSEQ multiplex PCR. Found here are under 130,000 clones, 80% to 90% of them singletons; the top ten hold approximately 3.7%. J lost 5 bases, V lost 6 bases, and 4 bases had no gene match. The CDR3 is made up of 13 amino acids. The germline CDR1 and CDR2 sequences are SGHRS and YFSETQ. The sample comprised peripheral blood. This rearrangement joins TRBV5-1 to TRBJ2-3; TRBD1 matches 9 bases. This TCR came from a human donor in a cohort sampled during active COVID-19. The CDR3 coding sequence is TGCGCCAGCACCCGGGACAGGGTAGATACGCAGTATTTT. This sequence encodes CASTRDRVDTQYF.